This T cell receptor (beta chain) was obtained from a study of shared clonotypes between healthy human individuals. Libraries were prepared by immunoSEQ multiplex PCR; TCRdb keeps only in-frame clonotypes and omits some of them. The sample lists more than 2 million clones, 93% occurring once. CDR1 and CDR2 (germline): SEHNR, FQNEAQ (reference sequence). The CDR3 has 14 amino acids. V lost 5 bases and J 8 bases, leaving 15 bases between the germline ends. Naive-designated CD8 cells lacked CD45RO, were positively enriched for CCR7, and omitted terminally differentiated effector memory CD45RA+ cells. This clone occurred once.

Sequences were obtained from naive CD8+ T cells from PBMCs. The rearrangement joins TRBV7-9 to TRBJ1-4, with D perhaps TRBD1 (5 bases). The origin of this receptor is a man aged 18 to 29 in good health. Some clones in this sample may be carry-over from other donors' samples. DNA for the CDR3: TGTGCCAGCAGCGACAGTAACGAGGGCGAAAAACTGTTTTTT. Protein sequence: CASSDSNEGEKLFF.